The 2 T cell receptor beta chains presented below share a single source sample, sequenced in a study of blood T cell repertoires in COVID-19. The method was immunoSEQ multiplex PCR; TCRdb's version includes in-frame clones alone and lacks a portion of them. The sample holds about 200,000 clones, 86% seen once. The sample was peripheral blood. These receptor sequences come from a man aged 45-65 years with acute or convalescent COVID-19.

The chain uses TRBV2 and TRBJ1-2; no clear D. There are 12 residues in the CDR3. The germline V gene encodes CDR1 SNHLY and CDR2 FYNNEI. Trimming removed 10 bases at V and 8 bases at J, with 17 bases between. The CDR3 reads CANQRPGEGYTF. CDR3 bases: TGTGCCAACCAGAGGCCCGGAGAGGGCTACACCTTC.

The count of this clone is one. The chain employs TRBV19 and TRBJ2-7; tentative D call: TRBD1 (7 bases). With 4 bases removed from V and 0 bases from J, the gap between germline ends came to 13 bases. Germline loops: CDR1 LNHDA, CDR2 SQIVND (reference sequence). The CDR3 contains 15 residues. CDR3 nucleotides: TGTGCCAGTAGTACGGCGGGACAGAGCTCCTACGAGCAGTACTTC. It is translated as CASSTAGQSSYEQYF.